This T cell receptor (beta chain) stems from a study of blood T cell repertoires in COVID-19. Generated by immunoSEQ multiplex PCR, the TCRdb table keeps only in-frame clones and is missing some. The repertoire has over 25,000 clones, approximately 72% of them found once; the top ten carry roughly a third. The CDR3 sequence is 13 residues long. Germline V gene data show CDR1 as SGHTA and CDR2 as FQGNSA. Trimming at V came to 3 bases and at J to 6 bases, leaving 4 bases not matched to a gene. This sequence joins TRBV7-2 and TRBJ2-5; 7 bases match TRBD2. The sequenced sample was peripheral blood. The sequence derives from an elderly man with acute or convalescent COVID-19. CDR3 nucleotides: TGTGCCAGCAGCTTTACACTAGCGCAGACCCAGTACTTC. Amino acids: CASSFTLAQTQYF.